These 19 T cell receptor beta chains came from one sample sequenced in a study of human T cells and chemical hapten exposure. TCRdb re-called the RACE reads with MiXCR, one entry per CDR3 protein. The table has about 110,000 distinct CDR3 sequences, more than 7% seen once. This sample's time point: patch test 2, 6 weeks after DPC sensitization. Documented treatment: therapeutic diphenylcyclopropenone sensitization with weekly scalp DPC. Sequenced here: whole blood, sampled in connection with sensitization to the hapten diphenylcyclopropenone (DPC). The receptor set was obtained from a woman in her thirties or forties with alopecia areata. Some clones in this sample may be carry-over from other donors' samples.

V usage is TRBV5-4 and J usage is TRBJ1-1, with 8 bases lining up with TRBD1. The CDR3 covers 15 residues. Losses at the gene ends were 4 bases for V and 3 bases for J; bases not matched to a gene: 8. CDR1 and CDR2 from the germline V gene are SGHNT and YYREEE (reference sequence). Here the CDR3 reads CASSGGQGRYTEAFF. As DNA, the CDR3 is TGTGCCAGCAGCGGCGGACAGGGAAGATACACTGAAGCTTTCTTT.

This clonotype has a handful of counts. The chain joins TRBV10-3 to TRBJ2-5; 7 bases are a match to TRBD1. The CDR3 consists of 14 residues. The V segment lost 0 bases and the J segment 4 bases; nucleotides outside the gene matches: 2. CDR1 and CDR2 from the germline V gene are ENHRY and SYGVKD. CDR3: CAISESTGSETQYF. CDR3 DNA: TGTGCCATCAGTGAGTCGACAGGGTCAGAGACCCAGTACTTC.

This clonotype was recorded many times. This chain uses TRBV4-2 with TRBJ2-7, with unresolved D. The V end was cut by 0 bases, the J end by 2 bases, with 11 bases between. The CDR3 has 15 residues. Germline CDR1 reads LGHNA; CDR2 reads YNFKEQ. CDR3 coding DNA: TGTGCCAGCAGCCAAGATGTAGGGCACCCCTACGAGCAGTACTTC. Amino acid sequence: CASSQDVGHPYEQYF.

This clonotype was detected many times. V is TRBV10-3 and J is TRBJ1-1; D possibly corresponds to TRBD1 (6 bases). CDR3 size: 17 residues. Trimming cost V 3 bases and J 4 bases, with 21 bases left between them. Germline CDR1 ENHRY, CDR2 SYGVKD. This CDR3 is CAISELVRRGRATEAFF. CDR3 in DNA: TGTGCCATCAGTGAACTGGTCAGGAGGGGGAGAGCCACTGAAGCTTTCTTT.

V usage is TRBV20-1 and J usage is TRBJ2-1, with TRBD1 matching 7 bases. Germline loops: CDR1 DFQATT, CDR2 SNEGSKA (reference sequence). Trimming cost V 8 bases and J 2 bases; bases outside gene matches: 9. CDR3 length equals 14 residues. The CDR3 DNA reads as TGCAGTCCTCGGACAGGTGAAGCCTACAATGAGCAGTTCTTC. Residues: CSPRTGEAYNEQFF.

This chain links TRBV2 with TRBJ2-7, with unresolved D. Germline V gives CDR1 SNHLY, CDR2 FYNNEI. V shed 4 bases and J shed 1 base, with 5 bases lying between them. The CDR3 covers 12 residues. The chain's CDR3 is CASSGMSYEQYF. In DNA form, the CDR3 reads TGTGCCAGCAGTGGGATGTCCTACGAGCAGTACTTC.

The chain links TRBV12-5 to TRBJ1-1, with a tentative D call TRBD1 (6 bases). Germline CDR1 is LGHNT and CDR2 is FRNRAP. V lost 2 bases, J lost 11 bases, and 9 bases lay in between. The CDR3 runs 11 residues. CDR3 coding DNA: TGTGCTAGTGGTTTGCTGGGGGCGGCTTTCTTT. The encoded protein is CASGLLGAAFF. The whole variable domain, filled in from reference TRBV12-5 and TRBJ1-1, reads DARVTQTPRHKVTEMGQEVTMRCQPILGHNTVFWYRQTMMQGLELLAYFRNRAPLDDSGMPKDRFSAEMPDATLATLKIQPSEPRDSAVYFCASGLLGAAFFGQGTRLTVV.

Many counts were recorded for this clonotype. The chain uses TRBV11-2 and TRBJ1-1; D is unclear. CDR3 length: 13 residues. Looked up from germline, CDR1 is SGHAT and CDR2 is FQNNGV. V lost 4 bases and J 3 bases, leaving 9 bases between the germline ends. In nucleotides, the CDR3 is TGTGCCAGCAGCTCCGGGTGGTACACTGAAGCTTTCTTT. Protein sequence: CASSSGWYTEAFF.

This clonotype was counted between two and nine times. V is TRBV7-9 and J is TRBJ2-2, with D unresolved. The CDR3 covers 16 residues. V shed 7 bases and J shed 6 bases, with 21 bases lying between them. Germline V gene lookup returns CDR1 SEHNR and CDR2 FQNEAQ (reference sequence). The CDR3 spells CASTLSSGYVAGELFF. The CDR3 DNA sequence: TGTGCCAGCACCCTTAGTAGTGGGTACGTGGCCGGGGAGCTGTTTTTT.

In its sample, this clonotype was seen a few times. This chain joins TRBV6-5 and TRBJ2-3; 7 bases fit TRBD1. The germline CDR1 and CDR2 sequences are MNHEY and SVGAGI. CDR3 length: 13 amino acids. V lost 5 bases, J lost 6 bases, and 5 bases stayed unmatched. The CDR3 nucleotides are TGTGCCAGCAGTCGAGGGGGCCCGGATACGCAGTATTTT. Translated: CASSRGGPDTQYF.

At least ten counts were recorded for this clonotype. V is TRBV19 and J is TRBJ1-5; D unresolved. V lost 0 bases to trimming and J lost 0 bases, with 9 bases between them. Per germline, CDR1 LNHDA and CDR2 SQIVND (reference sequence). This CDR3 is built from 16 residues. The CDR3 nucleotides are TGTGCCAGTAGTATAGATACGGGCACTAGCAATCAGCCCCAGCATTTT. Translation gives CASSIDTGTSNQPQHF.

This clonotype was detected a few times. DNA for the CDR3: TGTGCCAGCAGCTTGTTAGACTCCTACAATGAGCAGTTCTTC. Translated: CASSLLDSYNEQFF. This sequence joins TRBV5-6 and TRBJ2-1; the D is unclear. This CDR3 spans 14 amino acids. Germline loops: CDR1 SGHDT, CDR2 YYEEEE. Trimming cost V 1 base and J 0 bases, with 5 bases left between them. Together with reference TRBV5-6 and TRBJ2-1, the CDR3 gives the full variable domain: DAGVTQSPTHLIKTRGQQVTLRCSPKSGHDTVSWYQQALGQGPQFIFQYYEEEERQRGNFPDRFSGHQFPNYSSELNVNALLLGDSALYLCASSLLDSYNEQFFGPGTRLTVL.

This clonotype was observed many times. The chain has TRBV7-2 and TRBJ2-7; 8 positions match TRBD2. Germline lookup yields CDR1 SGHTA and CDR2 FQGNSA. CDR3 length equals 13 residues. The junction had 0 bases not matched to a gene; V was cut back by 5 bases and J by 0 bases. The CDR3 DNA reads as TGTGCCAGCAGCCGGGGGGGCTCCTACGAGCAGTACTTC. The encoded protein is CASSRGGSYEQYF.

This clonotype was seen repeatedly, ten times or more. The V and J genes are TRBV7-2 and TRBJ2-6, with TRBD1 as a possible D gene (8 bases). This CDR3 contains 15 residues. The germline gives CDR1 SGHTA, CDR2 FQGNSA. The V and J ends lost 5 bases and 9 bases respectively, with 17 bases between them. CDR3 bases: TGTGCCAGCAGCCCGCGACAGGGGAGGGTCAACGTCCTGACTTTC. It codes for CASSPRQGRVNVLTF.

The sample holds many counts of this clonotype. The rearrangement uses TRBV4-2 and TRBJ2-3; TRBD2 aligns across 11 bases. The CDR3 is 16 residues long. Losses at the gene ends were 4 bases for V and 2 bases for J; bases not matched to a gene: 5. In germline, CDR1 is LGHNA, CDR2 YNFKEQ. As DNA, the CDR3 is TGTGCCAGCAGCCGTAGCGGGGGGGTTACCACAGATACGCAGTATTTT. Amino acid sequence: CASSRSGGVTTDTQYF.

Here the CDR3 reads CSARLPGLAVNEQFF. CDR3 nucleotides: TGCAGTGCTAGATTACCGGGACTAGCGGTCAATGAGCAGTTCTTC. The chain joins TRBV20-1 to TRBJ2-1; 11 nucleotides align to TRBD2. Germline trimming cut 2 bases from V and 6 bases from J; bases unmatched to any gene: 6. Germline values: CDR1 DFQATT, CDR2 SNEGSKA (reference sequence). This CDR3 has 15 residues.

This clonotype was picked up many times. V gene TRBV7-2 combines with J gene TRBJ1-4, with 7 bases lining up with TRBD1. J lost 4 bases, V lost 1 base, and 3 bases had no gene match. This CDR3 has 15 residues. Germline V CDR1 and CDR2: SGHTA, FQGNSA. CDR3 nucleotides: TGTGCCAGCAGCTTAGAGGGACAGATTAATGAAAAACTGTTTTTT. Protein sequence: CASSLEGQINEKLFF.

V gene TRBV6-2 or TRBV6-3 combines with J gene TRBJ1-1, with a tentative D call TRBD1 (5 bases). Trimming left V 7 bases short and J 5 bases short, with 17 bases between. This CDR3 is 14 amino acids long. Germline V gene data show CDR1 as MNHEY and CDR2 as SVGEGT. CDR3 region: CASTWAPTGTEAFF. CDR3 in DNA: TGTGCCAGCACCTGGGCCCCCACAGGAACTGAAGCTTTCTTT.

This clonotype was seen at least ten times. The chain couples TRBV12-3 or TRBV12-4 to TRBJ1-1; TRBD1 is a possible D gene (5 bases). Trimming removed 1 base at V and 4 bases at J, with 13 bases between. The CDR3 sequence is 15 residues long. In DNA, the CDR3 is TGTGCCAGCAGTTTAGAGCTAGGAGGGACCACTGAAGCTTTCTTT. It yields the protein CASSLELGGTTEAFF.